The 2 T cell receptor beta chains listed next were all sequenced from one sample in a study of T cell responses to AZD1222 COVID-19 vaccine. Sequencing was performed with immunoSEQ multiplex PCR; in TCRdb, only in-frame clones are kept and a portion is missing. The sample holds over 130,000 clones, around 90% seen once. The specimen comprised peripheral blood, sampled 28 days after the second AZD1222 dose. These receptors were collected from an adult who received the AZD1222 COVID-19 vaccine.

J is TRBJ1-3 and V is TRBV10-1, with D perhaps TRBD1 (5 bases). Germline V lookup: CDR1 WNHNN, CDR2 SYGVQD (reference sequence). Trimming pared 2 bases from V and 3 bases from J, leaving 14 bases between. The CDR3 is 16 amino acids. CDR3 coding DNA: TGCGCCAGCAGTGAGGCGGGGACGGCCCGTGGAAACACCATATATTTT. Translating it yields CASSEAGTARGNTIYF.

The J gene is TRBJ1-4, the V gene TRBV7-9, with D perhaps matching TRBD1 (5 bases). Germline V gives CDR1 SEHNR, CDR2 FQNEAQ (reference sequence). V was cut by 1 base and J by 3 bases, with 9 bases left in between. The CDR3 totals 15 residues. CDR3: CASSLGWGSNEKLFF. The CDR3 region has the DNA TGTGCCAGCAGCTTAGGGTGGGGGTCTAATGAAAAACTGTTTTTT.